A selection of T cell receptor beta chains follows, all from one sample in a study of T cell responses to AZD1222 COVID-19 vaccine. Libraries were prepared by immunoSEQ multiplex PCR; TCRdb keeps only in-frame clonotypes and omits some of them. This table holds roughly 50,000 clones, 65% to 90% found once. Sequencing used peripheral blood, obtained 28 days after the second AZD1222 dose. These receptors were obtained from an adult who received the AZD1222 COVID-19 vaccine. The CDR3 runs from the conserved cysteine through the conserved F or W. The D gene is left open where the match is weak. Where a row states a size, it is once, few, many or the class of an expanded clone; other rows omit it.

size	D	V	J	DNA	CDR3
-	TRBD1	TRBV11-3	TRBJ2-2	TGTGCCAGCAGCTTAGACGGGACAGGGACAGGGGTCTCCGGGGAGCTGTTTTTT	CASSLDGTGTGVSGELFF
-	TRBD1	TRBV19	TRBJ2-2	TGTGCCAGTATTACCTCTACAGGGGCCGGGGAGCTGTTTTTT	CASITSTGAGELFF
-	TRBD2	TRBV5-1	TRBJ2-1	TGCGCCAGCAGCCCGGCCGGGACTAGCGGGAGCGATGAGCAGTTCTTC	CASSPAGTSGSDEQFF
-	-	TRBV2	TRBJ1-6	TGTGCCAGCAGTGAAGTTTTAGTGATTAATTCACCCCTCCACTTT	CASSEVLVINSPLHF
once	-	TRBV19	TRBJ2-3	TGTGCCAGTAGTATACGCCTTCGGCCCGGGACAGATACGCAGTATTTT	CASSIRLRPGTDTQYF
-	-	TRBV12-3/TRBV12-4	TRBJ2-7	TGTGCCAGCAGTTACACTAGAAACGAGCAGTACTTC	CASSYTRNEQYF
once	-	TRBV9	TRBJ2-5	TGTGCCAGCAGCTTATCAGGGTCAGTACAGACCCAGTACTTC	CASSLSGSVQTQYF
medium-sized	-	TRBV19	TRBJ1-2	TGTGCCAGTAGTACCGGACAAATCTATGGCTACACCTTC	CASSTGQIYGYTF
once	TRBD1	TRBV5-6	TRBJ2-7	TGTGCCAGCAGCCCCCGGACAGGGCAGCCCTACGAGCAGTACTTC	CASSPRTGQPYEQYF
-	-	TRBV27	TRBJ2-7	TGTGCCAGCAGTTTGTTAGGGGGCGGGAGCCAATACGAGCAGTACTTC	CASSLLGGGSQYEQYF
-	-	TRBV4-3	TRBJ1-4	TGCGCCAGCAGCCAAGACGGGGCACGGGAAAAACTGTTTTTT	CASSQDGAREKLFF
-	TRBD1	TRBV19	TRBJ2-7	TGTGCCAGTAGTAACACAGGGGGGCCTGCGAACGAGCAGTACTTC	CASSNTGGPANEQYF
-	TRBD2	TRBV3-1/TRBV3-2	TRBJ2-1	TGTGCCAGCAGCCGGATTAGCGGGAGCTCCTACAATGAGCAGTTCTTC	CASSRISGSSYNEQFF
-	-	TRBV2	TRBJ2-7	TGTGCCAGCTGGCAGTCCTACGAGCAGTACTTC	CASWQSYEQYF
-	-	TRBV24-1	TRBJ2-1	TGTGCCACCCGAGTTTCGGGAGCTAAGTATGAGCAGTTCTTC	CATRVSGAKYEQFF
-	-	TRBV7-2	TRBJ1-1	TGTGCCAGCAGCTTAGTTTTGGGCAACACTGAAGCTTTCTTT	CASSLVLGNTEAFF
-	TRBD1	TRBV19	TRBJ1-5	TGTGCCAGTAGTACGACAGGGGGAAGCAATCAGCCCCAGCATTTT	CASSTTGGSNQPQHF
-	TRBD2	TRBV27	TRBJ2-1	TGTGCCAGCAGTTTGGGGCTAGCGGGAGGATACAATGAGCAGTTCTTC	CASSLGLAGGYNEQFF
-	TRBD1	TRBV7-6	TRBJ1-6	TGTGCCAGCAGCCAAGAGGCGGGACAGAATAATTCACCCCTCCACTTT	CASSQEAGQNNSPLHF
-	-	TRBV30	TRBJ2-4	TGTGCCTGGAGTACACTTAAAAACATTCAGTACTTC	CAWSTLKNIQYF
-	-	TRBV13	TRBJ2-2	TGTGCCAGCAGCGGATCAAGGGGGGGAACGTCCGGGGAGCTGTTTTTT	CASSGSRGGTSGELFF
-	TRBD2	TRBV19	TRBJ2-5	TGTGCCAGTAGTGCCGGGACTAGCGGGATGCAAGAGACCCAGTACTTC	CASSAGTSGMQETQYF
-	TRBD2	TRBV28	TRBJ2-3	TGTGCCAGCAATATAGCGGGAGAGCGTGGAGATACGCAGTATTTT	CASNIAGERGDTQYF
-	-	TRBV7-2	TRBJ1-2	TGTGCCAGCAGCTTAGGGCAGAGGAATGGCTACACCTTC	CASSLGQRNGYTF
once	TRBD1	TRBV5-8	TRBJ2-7	TGTGCCAGCAGCTTCGGTGGGACAGGGGGCGCAGAGCAGTACTTC	CASSFGGTGGAEQYF
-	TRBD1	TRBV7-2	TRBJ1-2	TGTGCCAGCAGCTTAGACTCGACAGGGGGCTTTGGCTACACCTTC	CASSLDSTGGFGYTF
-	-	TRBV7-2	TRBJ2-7	TGTGCCAGCAGCCCCCTTGCGGAGTCCTACGAGCAGTACTTC	CASSPLAESYEQYF
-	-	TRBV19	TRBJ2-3	TGTGCCAGTAGTAGAGGGGAGGTCTCAGATACGCAGTATTTT	CASSRGEVSDTQYF
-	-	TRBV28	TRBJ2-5	TGTGCCAGCAGCCAAACGTACCAAGAGACCCAGTACTTC	CASSQTYQETQYF
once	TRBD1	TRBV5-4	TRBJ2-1	TGTGCCAGCAGGCTAGGGGGCGCGTCCTTCCATGAGCAGTTCTTC	CASRLGGASFHEQFF
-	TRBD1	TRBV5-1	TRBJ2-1	TGCGCCAGCGACCCGGGACAGGGATCCAATGAGCAGTTCTTC	CASDPGQGSNEQFF
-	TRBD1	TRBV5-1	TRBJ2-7	TGCGCCAGCAGCCCATCGGGACAGGGGGCTCCCGAGCAGTACTTC	CASSPSGQGAPEQYF
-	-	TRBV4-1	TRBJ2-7	TGCGCCAGCAGCCAAGCGGGAGTGACCTACGAGCAGTACTTC	CASSQAGVTYEQYF
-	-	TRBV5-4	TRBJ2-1	TGTGCCAGCAGCTTGGGACTGGAGTACAATGAGCAGTTCTTC	CASSLGLEYNEQFF
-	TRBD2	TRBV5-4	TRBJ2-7	TGTGCCAGCAGCCGTCTAGCGGGAGGGCCCGGCGAGCAGTACTTC	CASSRLAGGPGEQYF
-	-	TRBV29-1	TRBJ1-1	TGCAGCGTCGGGAGGGGGACTGAAGCTTTCTTT	CSVGRGTEAFF
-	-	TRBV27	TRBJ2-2	TGTGCCAGCAGTTTAATAGGGGTGGCGAACACCGGGGAGCTGTTTTTT	CASSLIGVANTGELFF
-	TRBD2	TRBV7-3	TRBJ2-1	TGTGCCAGCAGCTTAGCTAGCGGAAATTACAATGAGCAGTTCTTC	CASSLASGNYNEQFF
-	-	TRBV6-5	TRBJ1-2	TGTGCCAGCAGTCCCCCCGGGCAGTTGTTTGATGGCTACACCTTC	CASSPPGQLFDGYTF
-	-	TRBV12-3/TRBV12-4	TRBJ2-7	TGTGCCAGCAGCCTGCATAGCTACGAGCAGTACTTC	CASSLHSYEQYF